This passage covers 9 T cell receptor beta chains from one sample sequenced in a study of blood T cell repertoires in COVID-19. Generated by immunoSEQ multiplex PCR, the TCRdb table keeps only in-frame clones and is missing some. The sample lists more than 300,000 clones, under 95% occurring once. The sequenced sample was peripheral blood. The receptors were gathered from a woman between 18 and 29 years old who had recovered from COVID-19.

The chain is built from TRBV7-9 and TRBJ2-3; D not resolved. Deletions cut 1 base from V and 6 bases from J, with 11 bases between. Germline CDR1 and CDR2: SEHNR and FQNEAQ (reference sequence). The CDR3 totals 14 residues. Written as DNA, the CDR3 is TGTGCCAGCAGCTTAGGGAGCGATTTGGATACGCAGTATTTT. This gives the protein CASSLGSDLDTQYF.

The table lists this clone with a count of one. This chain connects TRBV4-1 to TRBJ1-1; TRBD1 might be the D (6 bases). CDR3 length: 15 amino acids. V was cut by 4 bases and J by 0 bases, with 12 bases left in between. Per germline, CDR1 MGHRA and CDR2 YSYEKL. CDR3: CASSRGGGMNTEAFF. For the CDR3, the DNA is TGCGCCAGCAGCCGGGGTGGGGGCATGAACACTGAAGCTTTCTTT.

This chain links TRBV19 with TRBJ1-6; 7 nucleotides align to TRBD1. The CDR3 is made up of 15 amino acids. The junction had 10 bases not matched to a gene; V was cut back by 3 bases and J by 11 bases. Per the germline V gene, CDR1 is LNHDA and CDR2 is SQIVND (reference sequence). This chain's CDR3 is CASSIRGPRGAPLHF. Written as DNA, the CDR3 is TGTGCCAGTAGTATTAGGGGGCCCAGGGGCGCACCCCTCCACTTT. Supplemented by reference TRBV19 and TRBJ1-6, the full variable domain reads DGGITQSPKYLFRKEGQNVTLSCEQNLNHDAMYWYRQDPGQGLRLIYYSQIVNDFQKGDIAEGYSVSREKKESFPLTVTSAQKNPTAFYLCASSIRGPRGAPLHFGNGTRLTVT.

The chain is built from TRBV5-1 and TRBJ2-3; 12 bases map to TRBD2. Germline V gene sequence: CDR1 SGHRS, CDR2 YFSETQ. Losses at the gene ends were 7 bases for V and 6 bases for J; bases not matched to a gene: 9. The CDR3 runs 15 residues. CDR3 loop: CASGLGLAGMDTQYF. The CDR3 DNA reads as TGCGCCAGCGGATTGGGACTAGCGGGTATGGATACGCAGTATTTT.

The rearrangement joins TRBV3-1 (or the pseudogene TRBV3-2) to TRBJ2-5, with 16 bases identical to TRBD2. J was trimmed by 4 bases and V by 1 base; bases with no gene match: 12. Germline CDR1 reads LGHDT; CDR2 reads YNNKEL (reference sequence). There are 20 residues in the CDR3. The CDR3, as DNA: TGTGCCAGCAGCCAAGTGCAGGGGACTAGCGGGAGGGCCGGGGGAGAGACCCAGTACTTC. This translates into CASSQVQGTSGRAGGETQYF.

The CDR3 DNA sequence: TGTGCCAGCAGCTTAGCTGGCGGAGAGACCCAGTACTTC. It encodes CASSLAGGETQYF. J is TRBJ2-5 and V is TRBV11-3; D gene unclear. With 1 base removed from V and 4 bases from J, the gap between germline ends came to 7 bases. Looked up from germline, CDR1 is SGHNT and CDR2 is YENEEA. CDR3 length: 13 amino acids.

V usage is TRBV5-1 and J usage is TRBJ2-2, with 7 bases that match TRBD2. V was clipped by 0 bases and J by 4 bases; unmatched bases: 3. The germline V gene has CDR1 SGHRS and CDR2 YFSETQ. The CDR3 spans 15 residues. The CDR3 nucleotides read TGCGCCAGCAGCTTGGTTGCTAGCGGCACCGGGGAGCTGTTTTTT. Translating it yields CASSLVASGTGELFF.

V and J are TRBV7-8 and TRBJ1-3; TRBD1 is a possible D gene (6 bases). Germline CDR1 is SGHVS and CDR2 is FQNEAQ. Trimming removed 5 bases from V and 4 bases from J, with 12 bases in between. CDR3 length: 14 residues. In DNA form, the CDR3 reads TGTGCCAGCAGCCCCGGACAGTTCGGAAACACCATATATTTT. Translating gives CASSPGQFGNTIYF. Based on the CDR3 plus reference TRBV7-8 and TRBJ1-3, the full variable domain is GAGVSQSPRYKVAKRGQDVALRCDPISGHVSLFWYQQALGQGPEFLTYFQNEAQLDKSGLPSDRFFAERPEGSVSTLKIQRTQQEDSAVYLCASSPGQFGNTIYFGEGSWLTVV.

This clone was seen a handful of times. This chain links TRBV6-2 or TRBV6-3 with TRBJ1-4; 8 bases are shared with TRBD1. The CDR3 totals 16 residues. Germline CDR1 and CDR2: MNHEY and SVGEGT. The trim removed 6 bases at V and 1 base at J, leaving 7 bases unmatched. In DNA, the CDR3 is TGTGCCAGCAGCTCCGGACAGGGCGGAACTAATGAAAAACTGTTTTTT. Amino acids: CASSSGQGGTNEKLFF.